This note documents a single TCR beta chain sequence. This sample was taken from a study of blood T cell repertoires in COVID-19. The V end lost 9 bases, the J end lost 5 bases, and 13 bases lay between the germline ends. CDR3 length: 12 amino acids. Germline values: CDR1 SNHLY, CDR2 FYNNEI. Clones were read by immunoSEQ multiplex PCR, and TCRdb kept only the in-frame ones, dropping some. This table has roughly 330,000 clones, approximately 87% appearing once. The specimen sequenced was PBMCs or T cells enriched from blood (not recorded which). The V call is TRBV2, the J call TRBJ2-5; TRBD1 might be the D (5 bases). The receptor comes from a woman in her twenties or thirties who had recovered from COVID-19. The CDR3 protein is CARGRVGETQYF. The CDR3, as DNA: TGTGCCAGGGGGCGCGTTGGGGAGACCCAGTACTTC.